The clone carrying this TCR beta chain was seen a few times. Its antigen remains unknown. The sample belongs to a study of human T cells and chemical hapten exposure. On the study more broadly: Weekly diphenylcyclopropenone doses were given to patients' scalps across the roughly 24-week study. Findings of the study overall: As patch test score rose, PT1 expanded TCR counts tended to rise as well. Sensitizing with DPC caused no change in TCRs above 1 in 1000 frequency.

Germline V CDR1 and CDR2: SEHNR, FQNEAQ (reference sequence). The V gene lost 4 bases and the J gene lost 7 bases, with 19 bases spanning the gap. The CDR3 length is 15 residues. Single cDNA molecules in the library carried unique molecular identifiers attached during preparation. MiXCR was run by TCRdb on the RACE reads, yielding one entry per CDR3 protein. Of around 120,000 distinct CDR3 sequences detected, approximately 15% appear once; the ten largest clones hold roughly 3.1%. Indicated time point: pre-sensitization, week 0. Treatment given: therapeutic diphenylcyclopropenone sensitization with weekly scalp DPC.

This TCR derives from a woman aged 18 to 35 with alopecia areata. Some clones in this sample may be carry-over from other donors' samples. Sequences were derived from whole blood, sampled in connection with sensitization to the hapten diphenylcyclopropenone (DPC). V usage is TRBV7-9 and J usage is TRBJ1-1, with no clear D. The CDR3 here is CASSSPPRGQYEAFF. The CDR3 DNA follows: TGTGCCAGCAGCTCCCCCCCCCGGGGTCAATATGAAGCTTTCTTT.